The 32 T cell receptor beta chains given below trace back to one sample, sequenced in a study of beta chain features in type 1 diabetes. Findings and caveats of the study: Moderately but significantly shorter TCRB CDR3s were found in Type 1 diabetes patients in all four CD4+ subsets.

The antigens these receptors bind are not known. Sequencing targeted expressed TCRB transcripts, as all isolated RNA had been reverse transcribed. Clones were sequenced by immunoSEQ multiplex PCR, and TCRdb holds only the in-frame ones, with some missing. The profile shows 300,000 or so clones, around 9.3% of them singletons. The sample consisted of central memory CD4+ T cells from blood. Source of these receptors: a man aged 25 to 45 with type 1 diabetes.

On this clone itself: The same CDR3 is also encoded by other DNA sequences in this sample. The chain joins TRBV7-8 to TRBJ2-7; D perhaps matches TRBD2 (5 bases). Germline V lookup: CDR1 SGHVS, CDR2 FQNEAQ. This CDR3 has 14 residues. V was clipped by 1 base and J by 2 bases, with 9 bases between them. CDR3 coding DNA: TGTGCCAGCAGCTTAGTTGCCGGGGCCTACGAGCAGTACTTC. This encodes CASSLVAGAYEQYF.

There are many counts of this clone. The sample contains more than one DNA sequence encoding this CDR3. V is TRBV7-2 and J is TRBJ2-3; D uncertain. The length of the CDR3 is 12 residues. CDR1 is SGHTA, CDR2 FQGNSA, per germline. The V gene lost 5 bases and the J gene lost 2 bases, with 5 bases spanning the gap. The CDR3 is CASSPYTDTQYF. CDR3 in DNA: TGTGCCAGCAGCCCTTACACAGATACGCAGTATTTT. The whole variable domain, filled in from reference TRBV7-2 and TRBJ2-3, reads GAGVSQSPSNKVTEKGKDVELRCDPISGHTALYWYRQSLGQGLEFLIYFQGNSAPDKSGLPSDRFSAERTGGSVSTLTIQRTQQEDSAVYLCASSPYTDTQYFGPGTRLTVL.

This clone was detected a few times. The genes are TRBV11-2 and TRBJ1-4; D unresolved. The V gene's germline CDR1 is SGHAT and CDR2 FQNNGV. The CDR3 length is 14 residues. Trimming shortened V by 0 bases and J by 7 bases, and 9 bases separated the two germline ends. CDR3 sequence: CASSLDLTGEKLFF. CDR3 DNA sequence: TGTGCCAGCAGCTTAGATCTTACGGGTGAAAAACTGTTTTTT. Full variable domain (remainder filled in from reference TRBV11-2 and TRBJ1-4): EAGVAQSPRYKIIEKRQSVAFWCNPISGHATLYWYQQILGQGPKLLIQFQNNGVVDDSQLPKDRFSAERLKGVDSTLKIQPAKLEDSAVYLCASSLDLTGEKLFFGSGTQLSVL.

J is TRBJ2-6 and V is TRBV2, with TRBD1 matching over 8 bases. This CDR3 region has 17 residues. Germline CDR1 reads SNHLY; CDR2 reads FYNNEI. With V trimmed by 5 bases and J by 1 base, 7 bases remained unmatched. The CDR3 region is CASSPRDRRSGANVLTF. CDR3 sequence (DNA): TGTGCCAGCAGTCCCCGGGACAGGAGATCTGGGGCCAACGTCCTGACTTTC. Combining the CDR3 with reference TRBV2 and TRBJ2-6 gives the whole variable domain EPEVTQTPSHQVTQMGQEVILRCVPISNHLYFYWYRQILGQKVEFLVSFYNNEISEKSEIFDDQFSVERPDGSNFTLKIRSTKLEDSAMYFCASSPRDRRSGANVLTFGAGSRLTVL.

The J gene is TRBJ2-2, the V gene TRBV5-1, with 8 bases identical to TRBD1. Per germline, CDR1 SGHRS and CDR2 YFSETQ. Unmatched junction bases numbered 2, after V lost 4 bases and J lost 3 bases. The CDR3 covers 14 residues. CDR3 sequence reads: CASSPGQDTGELFF. Here the CDR3 DNA reads TGCGCCAGCAGCCCGGGACAGGACACCGGGGAGCTGTTTTTT.

This clone was seen more than once but under ten times. V is TRBV4-2 and J is TRBJ1-1, with D possibly being TRBD1 (5 bases). Germline V gene lookup returns CDR1 LGHNA and CDR2 YNFKEQ. V gave up 3 bases and J gave up 0 bases, with 8 bases separating them. CDR3 size: 14 residues. The CDR3 spells CASSQGGLNTEAFF. The CDR3 bases are TGTGCCAGCAGCCAGGGGGGATTGAACACTGAAGCTTTCTTT.

The rearrangement joins TRBV29-1 to TRBJ2-7, with D hard to call. Trimming shortened V by 1 base and J by 0 bases, and 13 bases separated the two germline ends. CDR1 and CDR2 (germline): SQVTM, ANQGSEA. This CDR3 has 15 amino acids. The CDR3 DNA sequence: TGCAGCGTTGAAGGCCTGAATACCAACTCCTACGAGCAGTACTTC. It codes for CSVEGLNTNSYEQYF.

This clone was counted only a few times. The chain has TRBV7-9 and TRBJ2-1; 11 bases are shared with TRBD2. The V and J ends lost 2 bases and 0 bases, in that order; junction bases with no gene match: 9. Germline loops: CDR1 SEHNR, CDR2 FQNEAQ (reference sequence). This CDR3 region has 19 residues. In DNA form, the CDR3 reads TGTGCCAGCAGCTTATGGGTCACTAGCGGGGGATTCTCCTACAATGAGCAGTTCTTC. Its protein product is CASSLWVTSGGFSYNEQFF.

This clone has only a few counts. The chain combines TRBV7-2 with TRBJ1-1; a possible D gene is TRBD1 (5 bases). Trimming stripped 1 base from V and 6 bases from J, with 9 bases between. Germline CDR1 and CDR2: SGHTA and FQGNSA. The CDR3 has 13 amino acids. The CDR3 here is CASSLDRGPEAFF. The CDR3 coding sequence is TGTGCCAGCAGCTTAGATCGGGGCCCTGAAGCTTTCTTT.

The chain joins TRBV2 to TRBJ1-1; D gene ambiguous. The V gene's germline CDR1 is SNHLY and CDR2 FYNNEI. The CDR3 extends over 13 amino acids. The V end lost 10 bases, the J end lost 0 bases, and 12 bases lay between the germline ends. Here the CDR3 DNA reads TGTGCCACACAGACTGACTTGAACACTGAAGCTTTCTTT. Protein sequence: CATQTDLNTEAFF.

V usage is TRBV5-6 and J usage is TRBJ2-3; the D is unclear. The V and J ends lost 2 bases and 2 bases respectively, with 6 bases between them. This CDR3 spans 13 amino acids. Germline CDR1 is SGHDT and CDR2 is YYEEEE. The CDR3 DNA follows: TGTGCCAGCAGCTTTGCAGTCACAGATACGCAGTATTTT. Its translation: CASSFAVTDTQYF.

There are a few counts of this clone. V gene TRBV7-2 combines with J gene TRBJ1-4; D is perhaps TRBD1 (5 bases). From germline, CDR1 is SGHTA and CDR2 FQGNSA. Trimming took 5 bases from V and 2 from J, leaving 12 bases between them. The CDR3 loop spans 15 amino acids. CDR3 DNA sequence: TGTGCCAGCAGCCCGAGGGGTTCCACTAATGAAAAACTGTTTTTT. Encoded protein: CASSPRGSTNEKLFF. The full variable domain, completed using reference TRBV7-2 and TRBJ1-4, is GAGVSQSPSNKVTEKGKDVELRCDPISGHTALYWYRQSLGQGLEFLIYFQGNSAPDKSGLPSDRFSAERTGGSVSTLTIQRTQQEDSAVYLCASSPRGSTNEKLFFGSGTQLSVL.

This clone has ten or more counts. The V and J genes are TRBV6-5 and TRBJ2-1; 11 positions match TRBD2. The CDR3 is 15 amino acids. The germline gives CDR1 MNHEY, CDR2 SVGAGI. With V trimmed by 7 bases and J by 3 bases, 5 bases remained unmatched. The CDR3 sequence is CASISGGAFYNEQFF. Written as DNA, the CDR3 is TGTGCCAGCATTAGCGGGGGGGCATTCTACAATGAGCAGTTCTTC.

In this sample, this clone turned up a few times. The CDR3 region is CASSFQQVNTGELFF. DNA for the CDR3: TGTGCCAGCAGCTTTCAACAGGTGAACACCGGGGAGCTGTTTTTT. The chain carries TRBV11-2 and TRBJ2-2; possible D gene TRBD1, 5 bases. This CDR3 region has 15 residues. V was shortened by 3 bases and J by 1 base, with 9 bases between the two germline ends. In germline, CDR1 is SGHAT, CDR2 FQNNGV.

This clone was detected only a few times. The chain employs TRBV25-1 and TRBJ1-6; the D is unclear. With 2 bases removed from V and 5 bases from J, the gap between germline ends came to 7 bases. The germline V gene has CDR1 MGHDK and CDR2 SYGVNS. The CDR3 runs to 14 residues. The CDR3 loop is CASSEGQHNSPLHF. The CDR3 DNA reads TGTGCCAGCAGTGAAGGGCAACATAATTCACCCCTCCACTTT.

The V gene is TRBV9, the J gene TRBJ1-2; 8 bases line up with TRBD1. Germline V lookup: CDR1 SGDLS, CDR2 YYNGEE. Trimming removed 3 bases from V and 8 bases from J; junction bases left unmatched: 9. The CDR3 contains 14 residues. The CDR3 DNA reads as TGTGCCAGCAGCGCTACGGACAGGGCGGTAGGCTACACCTTC. Translating it yields CASSATDRAVGYTF.

This clone was observed a handful of times. The V call is TRBV28, the J call TRBJ2-4, with 7 bases lining up with TRBD1. V was clipped by 5 bases and J by 0 bases; unmatched bases: 7. Germline assignment: CDR1 MDHEN and CDR2 SYDVKM. The CDR3 has 16 residues. The CDR3, as DNA: TGTGCCAGCAGTCCGTACAGGGGTGAAGCCAAAAACATTCAGTACTTC. It codes for CASSPYRGEAKNIQYF.

V and J are TRBV18 and TRBJ2-1; 10 bases align to TRBD2. There are 15 residues in the CDR3. Trimming cost V 5 bases and J 7 bases; bases outside gene matches: 8. Germline V lookup: CDR1 KGHSH, CDR2 LQKENI. CDR3 coding DNA: TGTGCCAGCTCAAATAGCGGGGGGAACATAAATGAGCAGTTCTTC. Protein product: CASSNSGGNINEQFF.

The J gene is TRBJ2-7, the V gene TRBV2; D possibly corresponds to TRBD1 (5 bases). The germline gives CDR1 SNHLY, CDR2 FYNNEI. Trimming cost V 6 bases and J 5 bases, with 8 bases left between them. The CDR3 consists of 11 residues. The CDR3 reads CASRTGNEQYF. CDR3 in DNA: TGTGCCAGCAGAACAGGAAACGAGCAGTACTTC.

The V and J genes are TRBV7-9 and TRBJ1-1; D is uncertain. The CDR3 is 16 residues long. V was clipped by 3 bases and J by 11 bases, with 25 bases between them. The germline V gene encodes CDR1 SEHNR and CDR2 FQNEAQ (reference sequence). CDR3 nucleotides: TGTGCCAGCAGCTTCGGGATGATCGACGAGGGTAGTGGGGCTTTCTTT. Translated: CASSFGMIDEGSGAFF. Filled out from reference TRBV7-9 and TRBJ1-1, the complete variable domain reads DTGVSQNPRHKITKRGQNVTFRCDPISEHNRLYWYRQTLGQGPEFLTYFQNEAQLEKSRLLSDRFSAERPKGSFSTLEIQRTEQGDSAMYLCASSFGMIDEGSGAFFGQGTRLTVV.

This clone was observed a few times. The V and J genes are TRBV30 and TRBJ1-2; 9 nucleotides match TRBD1. The CDR3 contains 13 residues. V gave up 0 bases and J gave up 8 bases; unmatched junction bases: 4. The germline gives CDR1 GTSNPN, CDR2 SVGIG (reference sequence). The CDR3 DNA is TGTGCCTGGAGTGTACAGGGGGCCCGCGGCTACACCTTC. Encoded protein: CAWSVQGARGYTF.

The V call is TRBV30, the J call TRBJ1-2; possibly TRBD1 for D (6 bases). Germline V gene lookup returns CDR1 GTSNPN and CDR2 SVGIG (reference sequence). The CDR3 covers 14 residues. Trimming took 0 bases from V and 4 from J, leaving 12 bases between them. The CDR3 nucleotides read TGTGCCTGGAGTGTACAGGGCAGCTCCTATGGCTACACCTTC. Amino acids: CAWSVQGSSYGYTF.

V is TRBV7-2 and J is TRBJ2-5; 7 bases align to TRBD2. V trimming: 2 bases; J trimming: 7 bases; junction bases outside the gene matches: 4. The germline CDR1 and CDR2 sequences are SGHTA and FQGNSA. The CDR3 has 13 amino acids. The CDR3 coding sequence is TGTGCCAGCAGCTTATCGCCGGGGGGGACCCAGTACTTC. Amino acid sequence: CASSLSPGGTQYF.

This chain uses TRBV5-6 with TRBJ1-2; D is unresolved. The CDR3 extends over 14 amino acids. Trimming left V 0 bases short and J 2 bases short, with 8 bases between. Germline values: CDR1 SGHDT, CDR2 YYEEEE. This chain's CDR3 is CASSLATVNYGYTF. The CDR3 DNA sequence: TGTGCCAGCAGCTTGGCTACAGTGAACTATGGCTACACCTTC. The full variable domain, completed using reference TRBV5-6 and TRBJ1-2, is DAGVTQSPTHLIKTRGQQVTLRCSPKSGHDTVSWYQQALGQGPQFIFQYYEEEERQRGNFPDRFSGHQFPNYSSELNVNALLLGDSALYLCASSLATVNYGYTFGSGTRLTVV.

J is TRBJ2-5 and V is TRBV5-6; 11 nucleotides match TRBD1. V gave up 3 bases and J gave up 2 bases; unmatched junction bases: 6. Germline CDR1 reads SGHDT; CDR2 reads YYEEEE. The CDR3 runs 16 residues. CDR3 DNA: TGTGCCAGCAGCTCCGGGACAGGGGGTTTACAAGAGACCCAGTACTTC. It codes for CASSSGTGGLQETQYF.

This clone appeared many times. The chain has TRBV4-3 and TRBJ2-7; 8 positions agree with TRBD2. Germline trimming cut 4 bases from V and 4 bases from J; bases unmatched to any gene: 15. Germline CDR1 reads LGHNA; CDR2 reads YSLEER. This CDR3 contains 17 residues. CDR3 DNA: TGCGCCAGCAGCCGTGGGGTCACTAGCGGTAATCGATACGAGCAGTACTTC. Translating it yields CASSRGVTSGNRYEQYF.

This clone was picked up a small number of times. This sequence joins TRBV5-6 and TRBJ2-7; D is ambiguous. Germline V lookup: CDR1 SGHDT, CDR2 YYEEEE. Deletions cut 2 bases from V and 3 bases from J, with 6 bases between. This CDR3 has 12 amino acids. The chain's CDR3 is CASSFSGYEQYF. The CDR3, as DNA: TGTGCCAGCAGCTTTAGTGGCTACGAGCAGTACTTC.

Notes on this clone: The same CDR3 can be traced to other DNA sequences in this sample. The gene calls are TRBV7-9 and TRBJ1-1, with TRBD1 as a possible D gene (5 bases). CDR3 length: 12 amino acids. Germline CDR1 and CDR2: SEHNR and FQNEAQ (reference sequence). V was trimmed by 1 base and J by 7 bases, leaving 7 bases between them. CDR3 DNA: TGTGCCAGCAGCTTAGGTCAGGGTGAAGCTTTCTTT. As protein: CASSLGQGEAFF.

In this sample, this clone turned up a few times. The genes are TRBV6-1 and TRBJ2-7; 10 bases are a match to TRBD1. V was pared by 2 bases and J by 3 bases, with 1 base of the junction left unmatched. Germline CDR1 and CDR2: MNHNS and SASEGT. The CDR3 sequence is 14 residues long. The CDR3, as DNA: TGTGCCAGCAGTGAATGGACAGGGGGCTACGAGCAGTACTTC. It specifies CASSEWTGGYEQYF.

This chain joins TRBV7-9 and TRBJ2-1; D call uncertain. The V end was cut by 4 bases, the J end by 4 bases, with 8 bases between. CDR1 is SEHNR, CDR2 FQNEAQ, per germline (reference sequence). The CDR3 sequence is 13 residues long. The CDR3 DNA reads as TGTGCCAGCAGCTCTCGACTGTACAATGAGCAGTTCTTC. Amino acid sequence: CASSSRLYNEQFF. Supplemented by reference TRBV7-9 and TRBJ2-1, the full variable domain reads DTGVSQNPRHKITKRGQNVTFRCDPISEHNRLYWYRQTLGQGPEFLTYFQNEAQLEKSRLLSDRFSAERPKGSFSTLEIQRTEQGDSAMYLCASSSRLYNEQFFGPGTRLTVL.

This clone occurred a few times. The rearrangement uses TRBV5-1 and TRBJ2-3; TRBD1 is a possible D gene (6 bases). This CDR3 has 19 amino acids. Germline assignment: CDR1 SGHRS and CDR2 YFSETQ. The V end was cut by 2 bases, the J end by 6 bases, with 28 bases between. The CDR3 sequence is CASSFLSFGTTSRGDTQYF. The CDR3 DNA reads TGCGCCAGCAGCTTCCTGTCGTTCGGGACAACTTCACGAGGGGATACGCAGTATTTT.

The genes are TRBV2 and TRBJ2-5; tentative D call: TRBD2 (7 bases). Germline V gene lookup returns CDR1 SNHLY and CDR2 FYNNEI. The CDR3 length is 14 residues. Trimming cost V 6 bases and J 2 bases, with 13 bases left between them. CDR3 sequence reads: CASRRGGGQETQYF. In nucleotides, the CDR3 is TGTGCCAGCAGGAGAGGGGGGGGTCAAGAGACCCAGTACTTC.